This is a list of T cell receptor beta chains from one sample in a study of OX40 agonist ivuxolimab in advanced cancers. Libraries were prepared by immunoSEQ multiplex PCR; TCRdb keeps only in-frame clonotypes and omits some of them. The sample has about 35,000 clones; around 90% are singletons. The source material was CD4+ or CD8+ T cells sorted from blood, sampled in a trial of the OX40 agonist ivuxolimab. The origin of the receptors is an adult with an advanced solid tumor such as melanoma, head and neck, liver or kidney cancer. CDR3s include the opening cysteine and the closing phenylalanine or tryptophan. Not all rows give a size; the values are once, few, many and, for expanded clones, a class.

size: -
length: 15
V: TRBV9
CDR3: CASSGGGMSYNEQFF

size: -
length: 17
V: TRBV4-3
CDR3: CASSQDLGTGNPYGYTF

size: -
length: 15
V: TRBV10-1
CDR3: CASSDQREASYEQYF

size: -
length: 15
V: TRBV2
CDR3: CASRLEENSYNEQFF

size: -
length: 13
V: TRBV6-1
CDR3: CASSLNRGYEQYF

size: -
length: 14
V: TRBV6-1
CDR3: CASKTTVSTDTQYF

size: -
length: 16
V: TRBV7-9
CDR3: CASSLSRDSGTNEQFF

size: -
length: 16
V: TRBV7-6
CDR3: CASSSSTGVNNQPQHF

size: -
length: 11
V: TRBV5-5
CDR3: CASSLLDEQYF

size: -
length: 13
V: TRBV29-1
CDR3: CSVGERESEGYTF

size: -
length: 16
V: TRBV13
CDR3: CASSLRTSGGMDEQFF

size: -
length: 16
V: TRBV27
CDR3: CASSSPAGASQETQYF

size: -
length: 19
V: TRBV4-3
CDR3: CASSQDFRRTSLSTDTQYF

size: once
length: 15
V: TRBV27
CDR3: CASSLGGFGNSPLHF

size: -
length: 13
V: TRBV18
CDR3: CASSETGGYGYTF

size: -
length: 14
V: TRBV7-9
CDR3: CASSFKGYGYEQYF

size: -
length: 13
V: TRBV30
CDR3: CAWSVNRDTEAFF

size: -
length: 15
V: TRBV18
CDR3: CASSPVSGSKDEQFF

size: -
length: 18
V: TRBV18
CDR3: CASSPPGLAGGPGNEQYF

size: -
length: 15
V: TRBV21-1
CDR3: CASSKERGPNYGYTF

size: -
length: 17
V: TRBV28
CDR3: CASSRQTGGKNTGELFF

size: -
length: 13
V: TRBV5-5
CDR3: CASSPGGIDTQYF

size: -
length: 15
V: TRBV11-2
CDR3: CASSGPGQGGTEAFF

size: -
length: 14
V: TRBV30
CDR3: CAWNTGTSFETQYF

size: -
length: 14
V: TRBV5-1
CDR3: CASSPIQGYYGYTF

size: -
length: 13
V: TRBV6-5
CDR3: CASRAGGTETQYF

size: once
length: 17
V: TRBV28
CDR3: CASSRPYERDRGTGYTF

size: -
length: 12
V: TRBV7-9
CDR3: CASKQGDQPQHF

size: few
length: 14
V: TRBV2
CDR3: CATLRSGLQKTQYF

size: -
length: 14
V: TRBV5-1
CDR3: CASYFNERGDEQFF

size: once
length: 18
V: TRBV21-1
CDR3: CASSKAIRRRRWNTEAFF

size: -
length: 15
V: TRBV10-3
CDR3: CAISFRTGGAVEQFF

size: -
length: 17
V: TRBV7-3
CDR3: CASSLGLAGATGNEQFF

size: -
length: 13
V: TRBV29-1
CDR3: CSVEVSFGETQYF

size: -
length: 14
V: TRBV28
CDR3: CASSLAGGLREQYF

size: -
length: 14
V: TRBV19
CDR3: CASSPRDTGNEQFF

size: once
length: 16
V: TRBV28
CDR3: CASSSPGQTVPYGYTF

size: -
length: 16
V: TRBV11-2
CDR3: CASSLDTGDSGNTIYF

size: -
length: 15
V: TRBV6-1
CDR3: CASKWDYSSDSPLHF

size: -
length: 13
V: TRBV5-1
CDR3: CASSYSGSGELFF

size: -
length: 17
V: TRBV18
CDR3: CASSPAVHDSLNTEAFF

size: -
length: 14
V: TRBV5-1
CDR3: CASSLADRGHEQFF

size: few
length: 14
V: TRBV6-5
CDR3: CASSETGVAYGYTF

size: -
length: 16
V: TRBV5-6
CDR3: CASSLGAGLSTDTQYF

size: once
length: 16
V: TRBV9
CDR3: CASSVGISGYTDTQYF

size: once
length: 14
V: TRBV18
CDR3: CASSLGQGIYEQYF

size: -
length: 13
V: TRBV19
CDR3: CASSIRVRETQYF

size: -
length: 13
V: TRBV6-6
CDR3: CASSYGTSAEAFF

size: once
length: 20
V: TRBV21-1
CDR3: CASSKKGGEAGTVSNQPQHF

size: -
length: 16
V: TRBV10-3
CDR3: CAISDVLQGSNQPQHF

size: -
length: 15
V: TRBV15
CDR3: CATSRDPGNGNTIYF

size: -
length: 15
V: TRBV18
CDR3: CASSPAGVRANEQYF

size: -
length: 13
V: TRBV7-9
CDR3: CASSLGQGYTIYF

size: -
length: 14
V: TRBV5-1
CDR3: CASAMGANTYEQYF

size: -
length: 17
V: TRBV18
CDR3: CASSPATGRTSNYGYTF

size: -
length: 15
V: TRBV27
CDR3: CASSPSGGPQETQYF

size: -
length: 17
V: TRBV28
CDR3: CASSRLADSWGANVLTF

size: -
length: 18
V: TRBV4-1
CDR3: CASSHSSTGDRGRGGYTF

size: -
length: 13
V: TRBV2
CDR3: CASLTGYSDEQYF

size: -
length: 15
V: TRBV16
CDR3: CASSQTGQALDTQYF